In its sample, the clone carrying this T cell receptor beta chain was seen a few times. The germline V gene encodes CDR1 SEHNR and CDR2 FQNEAQ (reference sequence). The CDR3 runs 16 residues. Trimming took 2 bases from V and 1 from J; bases not matched to a gene: 8. This entry comes from a study of cytomegalovirus exposure and HLA in healthy donors. PCR amplification relied on 60 Vbeta primers (plus 13 Jbeta primers). Sequencing used immunoSEQ multiplex PCR; TCRdb keeps in-frame clones, though not all of them. The data show around 100,000 clones, 79% seen once. The chain has TRBV7-9 and TRBJ2-7, with 7 bases matching TRBD1. The sequence was collected from a woman under 30 in good health and CMV-seropositive. The sequencing input was PBMCs. The chain's CDR3 is CASSLRQGFRSYEQYF. CDR3 nucleotide sequence: TGTGCCAGCAGCTTACGACAGGGCTTTAGGTCCTACGAGCAGTACTTC.